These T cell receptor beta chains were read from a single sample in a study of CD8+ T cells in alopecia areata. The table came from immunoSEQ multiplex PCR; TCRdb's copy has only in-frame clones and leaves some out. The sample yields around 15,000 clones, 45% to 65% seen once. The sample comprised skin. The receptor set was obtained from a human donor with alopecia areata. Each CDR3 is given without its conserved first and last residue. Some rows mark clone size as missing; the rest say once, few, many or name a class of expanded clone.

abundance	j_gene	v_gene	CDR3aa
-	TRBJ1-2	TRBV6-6	ASSYSKTGSYGYT
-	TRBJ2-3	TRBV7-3	ASSPSGTGVKNTQY
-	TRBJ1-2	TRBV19	ASSITPPNYGYT
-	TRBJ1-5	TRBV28	ASSFLILQPQH
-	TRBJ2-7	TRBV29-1	SVVGDTSSYEQY
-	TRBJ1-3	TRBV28	ASRRNTIY
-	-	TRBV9	ASSVGATTNYEQY
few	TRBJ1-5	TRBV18	ASSPSWQGGQPQH
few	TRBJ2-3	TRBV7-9	ASSSVGGGTDTQY
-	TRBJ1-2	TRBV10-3	AIRDQDRAGYT
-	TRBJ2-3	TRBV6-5	ASRKREQRTDTQY
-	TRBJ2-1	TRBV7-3	ASSLAGGGEQF
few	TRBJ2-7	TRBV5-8	ASRLKGSTYEQY
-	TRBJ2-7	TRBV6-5	ASSQDAGSYEQY
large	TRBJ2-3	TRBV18	ASSPAGSTDTQY
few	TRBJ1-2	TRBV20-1	STGTDYGYT
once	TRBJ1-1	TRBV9	ASSVAGDTEAF
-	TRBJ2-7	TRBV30	AWSPTGTINPYEQY
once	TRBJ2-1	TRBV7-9	ASSLRTSGSGNEQF
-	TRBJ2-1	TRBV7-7	ASSKGGASWNEQF
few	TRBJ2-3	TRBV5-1	ASRSSRAGTDTQY
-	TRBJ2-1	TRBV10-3	AIKPSGSTNNEQF